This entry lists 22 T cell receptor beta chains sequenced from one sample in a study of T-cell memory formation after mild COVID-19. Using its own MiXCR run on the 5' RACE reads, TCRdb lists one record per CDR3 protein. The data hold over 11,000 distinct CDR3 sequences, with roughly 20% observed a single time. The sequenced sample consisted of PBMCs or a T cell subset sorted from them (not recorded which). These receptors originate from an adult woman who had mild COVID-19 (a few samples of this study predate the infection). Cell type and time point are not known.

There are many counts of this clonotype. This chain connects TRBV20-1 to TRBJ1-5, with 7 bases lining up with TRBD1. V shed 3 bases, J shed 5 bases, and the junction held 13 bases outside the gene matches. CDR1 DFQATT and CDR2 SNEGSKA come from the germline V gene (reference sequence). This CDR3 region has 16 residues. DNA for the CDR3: TGCAGTGCTAGTTCGTGGCAGGGGGTTTCATATCAGCCCCAGCATTTT. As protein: CSASSWQGVSYQPQHF.

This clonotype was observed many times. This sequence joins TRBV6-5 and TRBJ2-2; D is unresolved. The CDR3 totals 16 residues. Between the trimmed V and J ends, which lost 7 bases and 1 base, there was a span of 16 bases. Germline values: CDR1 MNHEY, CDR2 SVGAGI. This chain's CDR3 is CASTPIGTGNTGELFF. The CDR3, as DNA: TGTGCCAGCACCCCTATCGGAACGGGGAACACCGGGGAGCTGTTTTTT.

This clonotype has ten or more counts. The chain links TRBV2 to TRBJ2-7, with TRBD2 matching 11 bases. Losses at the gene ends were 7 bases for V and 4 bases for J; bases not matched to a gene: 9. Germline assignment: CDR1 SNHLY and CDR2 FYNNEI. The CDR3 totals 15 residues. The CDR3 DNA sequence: TGTGCCAGCATCCCGGGGACTAGCGGACCTTACGAGCAGTACTTC. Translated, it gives CASIPGTSGPYEQYF.

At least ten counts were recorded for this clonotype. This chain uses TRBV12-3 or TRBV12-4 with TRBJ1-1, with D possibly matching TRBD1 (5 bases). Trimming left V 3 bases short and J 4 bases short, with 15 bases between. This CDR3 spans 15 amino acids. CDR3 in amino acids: CASSFQGAGGTEAFF. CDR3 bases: TGTGCCAGCAGTTTCCAAGGGGCCGGCGGCACTGAAGCTTTCTTT.

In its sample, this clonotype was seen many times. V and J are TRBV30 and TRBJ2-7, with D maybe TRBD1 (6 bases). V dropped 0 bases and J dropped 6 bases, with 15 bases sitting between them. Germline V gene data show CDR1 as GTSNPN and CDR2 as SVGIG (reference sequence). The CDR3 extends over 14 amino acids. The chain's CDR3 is CAWSVQGLGGEQYF. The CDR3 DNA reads TGTGCCTGGAGTGTCCAGGGGCTGGGTGGCGAGCAGTACTTC.

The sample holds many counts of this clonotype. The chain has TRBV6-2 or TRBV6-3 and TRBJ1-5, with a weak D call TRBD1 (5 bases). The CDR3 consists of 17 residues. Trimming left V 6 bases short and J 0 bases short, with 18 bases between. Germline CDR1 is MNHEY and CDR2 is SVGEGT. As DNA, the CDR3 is TGTGCCAGCAGCTACGAGAGTTGGGGGGGTAGCAATCAGCCCCAGCATTTT. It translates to CASSYESWGGSNQPQHF.

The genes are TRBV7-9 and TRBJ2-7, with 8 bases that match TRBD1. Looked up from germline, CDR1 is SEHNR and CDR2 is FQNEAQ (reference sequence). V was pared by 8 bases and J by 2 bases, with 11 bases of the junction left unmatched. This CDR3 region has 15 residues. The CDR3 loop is CASGINRGNPYEQYF. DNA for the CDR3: TGTGCCAGCGGGATAAACAGGGGGAACCCCTACGAGCAGTACTTC. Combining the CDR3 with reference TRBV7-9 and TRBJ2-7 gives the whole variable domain DTGVSQNPRHKITKRGQNVTFRCDPISEHNRLYWYRQTLGQGPEFLTYFQNEAQLEKSRLLSDRFSAERPKGSFSTLEIQRTEQGDSAMYLCASGINRGNPYEQYFGPGTRLTVT.

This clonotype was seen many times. CDR3 nucleotides: TGCAGTGCCCGAAACAGGGGTCCGAACACCGGGGAGCTGTTTTTT. It specifies CSARNRGPNTGELFF. The V gene is TRBV20-1, the J gene TRBJ2-2, with 7 bases matching TRBD1. This CDR3 is 15 amino acids long. The J segment lost 0 bases and the V segment lost 6 bases, leaving 7 bases of the junction unmatched. The germline CDR1 and CDR2 sequences are DFQATT and SNEGSKA (reference sequence).

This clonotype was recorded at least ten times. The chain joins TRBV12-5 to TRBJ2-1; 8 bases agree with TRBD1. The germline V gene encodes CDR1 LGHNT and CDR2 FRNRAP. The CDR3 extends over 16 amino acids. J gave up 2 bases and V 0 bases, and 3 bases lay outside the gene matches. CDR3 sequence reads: CASGLVPRGPYNEQFF. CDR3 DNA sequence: TGTGCTAGTGGTTTGGTACCCAGGGGGCCCTACAATGAGCAGTTCTTC.

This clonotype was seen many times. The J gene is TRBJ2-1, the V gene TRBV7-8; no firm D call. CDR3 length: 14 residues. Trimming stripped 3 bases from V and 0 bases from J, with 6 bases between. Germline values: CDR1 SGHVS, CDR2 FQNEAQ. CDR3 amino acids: CASSFDTSYNEQFF. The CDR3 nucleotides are TGTGCCAGCAGCTTCGACACCTCCTACAATGAGCAGTTCTTC.

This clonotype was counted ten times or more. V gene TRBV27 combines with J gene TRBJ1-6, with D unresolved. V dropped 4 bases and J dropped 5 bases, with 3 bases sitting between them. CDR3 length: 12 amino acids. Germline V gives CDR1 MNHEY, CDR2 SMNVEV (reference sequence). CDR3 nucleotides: TGTGCCAGCAGTTCTAATAATTCACCCCTCCACTTT. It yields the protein CASSSNNSPLHF.

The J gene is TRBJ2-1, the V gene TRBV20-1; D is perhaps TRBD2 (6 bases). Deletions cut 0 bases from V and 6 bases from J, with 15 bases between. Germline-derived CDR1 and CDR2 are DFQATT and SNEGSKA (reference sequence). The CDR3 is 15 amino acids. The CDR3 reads CSARDPLVGGNEQFF. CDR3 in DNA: TGCAGTGCTAGAGATCCTCTGGTGGGGGGCAATGAGCAGTTCTTC.

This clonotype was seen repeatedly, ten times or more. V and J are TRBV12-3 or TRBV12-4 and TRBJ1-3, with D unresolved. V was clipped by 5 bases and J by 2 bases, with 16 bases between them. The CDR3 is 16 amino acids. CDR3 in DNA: TGTGCCAGCAGTCCCACTCAGGAGGGCACTGGAAACACCATATATTTT. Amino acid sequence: CASSPTQEGTGNTIYF.

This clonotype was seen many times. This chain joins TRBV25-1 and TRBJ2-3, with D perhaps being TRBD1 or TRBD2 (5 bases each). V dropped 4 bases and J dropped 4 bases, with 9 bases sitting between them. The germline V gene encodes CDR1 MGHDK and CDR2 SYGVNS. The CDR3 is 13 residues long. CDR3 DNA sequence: TGTGCCAGCAGTGGGGACCCTCCAGATACGCAGTATTTT. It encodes CASSGDPPDTQYF.

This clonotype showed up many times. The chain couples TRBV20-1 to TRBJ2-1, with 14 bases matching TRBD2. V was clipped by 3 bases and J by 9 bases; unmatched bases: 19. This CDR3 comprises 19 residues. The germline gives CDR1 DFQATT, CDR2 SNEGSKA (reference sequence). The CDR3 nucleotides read TGCAGTGCTAGGTCTGATGGGACTAGCGGGAGTGTTCGGTCGAGTGAGCAGTTCTTC. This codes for CSARSDGTSGSVRSSEQFF.

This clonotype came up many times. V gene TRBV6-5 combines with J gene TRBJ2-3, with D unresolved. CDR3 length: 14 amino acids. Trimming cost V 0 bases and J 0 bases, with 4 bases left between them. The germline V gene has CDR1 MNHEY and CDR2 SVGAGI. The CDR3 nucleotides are TGTGCCAGCAGTTACTCGGACAGCACAGATACGCAGTATTTT. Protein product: CASSYSDSTDTQYF.

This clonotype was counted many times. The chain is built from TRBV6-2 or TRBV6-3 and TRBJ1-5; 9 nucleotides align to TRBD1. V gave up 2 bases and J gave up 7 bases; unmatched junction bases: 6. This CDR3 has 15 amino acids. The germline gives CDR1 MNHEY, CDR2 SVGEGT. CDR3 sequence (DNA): TGTGCCAGCAGTTACCCTAGGGACAGGGTACAGCCCCAGCATTTT. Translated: CASSYPRDRVQPQHF.

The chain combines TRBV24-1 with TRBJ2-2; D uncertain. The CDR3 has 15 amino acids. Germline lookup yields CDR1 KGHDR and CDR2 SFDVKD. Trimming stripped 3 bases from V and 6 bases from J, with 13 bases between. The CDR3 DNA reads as TGTGCCACCAGTGATGAGAGTAGGACCTCCGGGGAGCTGTTTTTT. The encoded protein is CATSDESRTSGELFF.

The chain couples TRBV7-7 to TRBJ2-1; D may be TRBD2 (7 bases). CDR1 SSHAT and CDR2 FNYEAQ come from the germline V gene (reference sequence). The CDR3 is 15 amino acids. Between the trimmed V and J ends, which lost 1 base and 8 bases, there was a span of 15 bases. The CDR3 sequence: CASSLGRGQSYEQFF. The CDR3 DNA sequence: TGTGCCAGCAGCTTAGGGCGGGGGCAGAGTTATGAGCAGTTCTTC.

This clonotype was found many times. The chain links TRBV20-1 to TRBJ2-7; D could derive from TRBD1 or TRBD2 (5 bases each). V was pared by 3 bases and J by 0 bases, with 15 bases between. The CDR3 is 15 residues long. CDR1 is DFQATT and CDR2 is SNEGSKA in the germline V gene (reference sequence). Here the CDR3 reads CSARRQGDSSYEQYF. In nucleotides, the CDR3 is TGCAGTGCTAGGAGGCAGGGAGACAGCTCCTACGAGCAGTACTTC.

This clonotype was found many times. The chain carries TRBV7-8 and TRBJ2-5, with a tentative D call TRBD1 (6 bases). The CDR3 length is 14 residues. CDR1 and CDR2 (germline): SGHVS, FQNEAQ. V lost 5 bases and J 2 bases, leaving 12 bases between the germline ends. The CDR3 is CASSAWTEQETQYF. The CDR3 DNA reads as TGTGCCAGCAGCGCCTGGACAGAGCAAGAGACCCAGTACTTC.

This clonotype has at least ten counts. In DNA, the CDR3 is TGTGCCAGCAGCTTAGCGCTGGACAGGGACTCCTACGAGCAGTACTTC. As protein: CASSLALDRDSYEQYF. The rearrangement links TRBV11-1 to TRBJ2-7, with TRBD1 identical over 8 bases. V shed 0 bases, J shed 0 bases, and the junction held 4 bases outside the gene matches. The CDR3 runs to 16 residues. CDR1 SGHAT and CDR2 FQDESV come from the germline V gene (reference sequence). Looking up the rest from reference TRBV11-1 and TRBJ2-7 gives the full variable domain: EAEVAQSPRYKITEKSQAVAFWCDPISGHATLYWYRQILGQGPELLVQFQDESVVDDSQLPKDRFSAERLKGVDSTLKIQPAELGDSAMYLCASSLALDRDSYEQYFGPGTRLTVT.